This T cell receptor (beta chain) was identified in a study of T-cell reconstitution after alpha-beta-depleted transplantation in children. Study-level points and caveats: After transplant, high TCRbeta diversity at day 60 in some patients arose from surviving recipient T cells and thymic progenitors. By about two months after transplant, alpha-beta T cells reportedly arose from several hundred graft clones that had expanded. T-cell counts and diversity at one year following transplant were attributed mainly to newly produced T cells.

The CDR3 is 16 residues long. Germline CDR1 SGHRS, CDR2 YFSETQ. Trimming removed 2 bases from V and 6 bases from J; junction bases left unmatched: 6. As for this clonotype: What it binds is not known.

It was with unique molecular identifiers that the TCRbeta library was prepared. One entry per CDR3 protein, called by TCRdb with MiXCR from the PCR reads. The data contain around 700,000 distinct CDR3 sequences, around 14% of them singletons. This clonotype was obtained from a girl aged 2 to 9 with congenital amegakaryocytic thrombocytopenia, due to receive a stem cell transplant. The chain carries TRBV5-1 and TRBJ1-6; 9 positions match TRBD1. The material was PBMCs, obtained before TCRalphabeta/CD19-depleted stem cell transplant. The CDR3 nucleotides are TGCGCCAGCAGCTTTACTTCGGACAGGGGTAATTCACCCCTCCACTTT. It specifies CASSFTSDRGNSPLHF.